This TCR beta chain was sequenced for a study of cytomegalovirus exposure and HLA in healthy donors. There are 18 residues in the CDR3. Germline V gene data show CDR1 as SGHTA and CDR2 as FQGNSA. The V and J ends lost 4 bases and 5 bases, in that order; junction bases with no gene match: 12. The PCR ran on 60 Vbeta and 13 Jbeta primers. This table comes from immunoSEQ multiplex PCR, and its TCRdb copy is limited to in-frame clones, with some not included. The sample yields some 170,000 clones, approximately 72% seen once. Whether this donor was CMV seropositive was not recorded. V and J are TRBV7-2 and TRBJ2-7; 15 bases agree with TRBD2. This sequence was found in a human donor in good health. Specimen: PBMCs. In DNA form, the CDR3 reads TGTGCCAGCAGCTCCCCGTCCGGGACTAGCGGGGGGTTACACGAGCAGTACTTC. Residues: CASSSPSGTSGGLHEQYF.